Listed below are T cell receptor beta chains from one sample, sequenced in a study of blood T cell repertoires in COVID-19. Clones were read by immunoSEQ multiplex PCR, and TCRdb kept only the in-frame ones, dropping some. Of 150,000 to 200,000 clones listed, around 79% are singletons. Sequenced material: peripheral blood. The receptors derive from a man aged 60 to 75 with active or convalescent COVID-19. The CDR3 runs from the conserved cysteine through the conserved F or W. The D gene is left open where the match is weak. Rows give clone size only sometimes, using once, few, many, or a class for an expanded clone.

cdr3_nt cdr3_aa d_call v_call clone_size j_call cdr3_length
TGTGCCAGCAGCATAGGAGGGATCGAGCAGTACTTC CASSIGGIEQYF . TRBV7-2 many TRBJ2-7 12
TGTGCCAGCTCAGTACGGCAGGGTAGCTCTGGAAACACCATATATTTT CASSVRQGSSGNTIYF . TRBV18 . TRBJ1-3 16
TGTGCCAGCGGACCCTCTCTAGCGGGTCCCACCGGGGAGCTGTTTTTT CASGPSLAGPTGELFF TRBD2 TRBV27 few TRBJ2-2 16
TGTGCCAGCAGCCGCTACCGGACAGACTATGGCTACACCTTC CASSRYRTDYGYTF . TRBV7-3 few TRBJ1-2 14
TGTGCCAGCAGCTCGTGGCGGGACGGTGAGCAGTTCTTC CASSSWRDGEQFF . TRBV7-2 . TRBJ2-1 13
TGTGCCAGCAGCCCCCGGGCAGATACGCAGTATTTT CASSPRADTQYF . TRBV7-3 . TRBJ2-3 12
TGCAGCGTTGTGCGGCAGACCATGAACACTGAAGCTTTCTTT CSVVRQTMNTEAFF . TRBV29-1 . TRBJ1-1 14
TGTGCCAGCAGTTCGGACAGCAGGGAAGCTTTCTTT CASSSDSREAFF . TRBV6-7 . TRBJ1-1 12
TGCGCCAGCAGCCCGACAGGGCAAGAGACCCAGTACTTC CASSPTGQETQYF TRBD1 TRBV5-1 . TRBJ2-5 13
TGTGCCAGCAGCTTTGGGACAGGGATTTCACAGCCCCAGCATTTT CASSFGTGISQPQHF TRBD1 TRBV5-5 . TRBJ1-5 15
TGTGCCAGTAGTATAGATCGGCAGGGGCCCTACGAGCAGTACTTC CASSIDRQGPYEQYF . TRBV19 . TRBJ2-7 15
TGTGCCAGCAGTTTATGGGGGGACAGGGGGAATGAGCAGTTCTTC CASSLWGDRGNEQFF TRBD1 TRBV27 few TRBJ2-1 15
TGCGCCAGCAGCTTGGGGAGGTCCTCTGGAAACACCATATATTTT CASSLGRSSGNTIYF . TRBV5-1 . TRBJ1-3 15
TGTGCCAGCAGCGCAGTAGCGGGAGGGGGCAGAAACATTCAGTACTTC CASSAVAGGGRNIQYF TRBD2 TRBV5-4 once TRBJ2-4 16
TGTGCCAGCAGTTACCTAGCGGGCCCGGGAGGCGGGGAGCTGTTTTTT CASSYLAGPGGGELFF TRBD2 TRBV6-2/TRBV6-3 . TRBJ2-2 16
TGTGCCAGCAGCTCCGGTATGAATACTGAAGCTTTCTTT CASSSGMNTEAFF . TRBV9 . TRBJ1-1 13
TGTGCCAGCAGTAAATTCCGTTTTACAGGGGGCGATCAGGATGGCTACACCTTC CASSKFRFTGGDQDGYTF TRBD1 TRBV2 . TRBJ1-2 18
TGTGCCAGCAGTGAAGGGTTAGCGGGAGGGGATGAGCAGTTCTTC CASSEGLAGGDEQFF TRBD2 TRBV6-1 . TRBJ2-1 15